Presented here are 29 T cell receptor beta chains from one specimen sequenced in a study of spatial heterogeneity in lung cancer. TCRdb reanalysed the 5' RACE reads using MiXCR and keeps one entry per CDR3 protein. The sample records some 13,000 distinct CDR3 sequences, less than 4.5% being singletons. Specified time point: sample taken at primary tumor resection. Sequences were derived from PBMCs, sampled at surgery. Receptors were obtained from a male donor with early-stage non-small cell lung cancer.

This clonotype appeared many times. As DNA, the CDR3 is TGTGCCAGCAGCCAAGACAAGACTGCTAATGGGCTGTTGAACACTGAAGCTTTCTTT. Protein sequence: CASSQDKTANGLLNTEAFF. The V gene is TRBV3-1, the J gene TRBJ1-1; D call uncertain. V was shortened by 0 bases and J by 0 bases, with 20 bases between the two germline ends. Germline V gives CDR1 LGHDT, CDR2 YNNKEL (reference sequence). This CDR3 has 19 amino acids.

This clonotype was detected ten times or more. The genes are TRBV5-1 and TRBJ1-1, with a possible D match to TRBD1 (5 bases). The CDR3 contains 12 residues. The germline CDR1 and CDR2 sequences are SGHRS and YFSETQ. V lost 7 bases and J lost 4, with 11 bases in between. CDR3 sequence (DNA): TGCGCCAGCGGCCAGGGAAGCACTGAAGCTTTCTTT. Translating it yields CASGQGSTEAFF.

In this sample, this clonotype turned up many times. This rearrangement joins TRBV7-9 to TRBJ2-3; D ambiguous. The CDR3 spans 12 residues. Germline V gene sequence: CDR1 SEHNR, CDR2 FQNEAQ (reference sequence). Deletions cut 5 bases from V and 1 base from J, with 4 bases between. This CDR3 reads CASSRGTDTQYF. Here the CDR3 DNA reads TGTGCCAGCAGCCGGGGCACAGATACGCAGTATTTT.

To note about this clonotype: One end of the junction fails to match germline, which may point to a read error. The chain joins TRBV5-4 to TRBJ2-5; 8 positions agree with TRBD2. The germline CDR1 and CDR2 sequences are SGHNT and YYREEE (reference sequence). This CDR3 spans 16 amino acids. This chain's CDR3 is CVSSLDGSGAGETQYF. CDR3 bases: TGTGTCAGCAGCTTGGACGGTAGCGGGGCCGGAGAGACCCAGTACTTC.

This clonotype was seen repeatedly, ten times or more. The rearrangement uses TRBV27 and TRBJ2-7, with a weak D call TRBD2 (5 bases). The germline V and J ends were trimmed by 4 bases and 0 bases, with 16 bases remaining between them. From germline, CDR1 is MNHEY and CDR2 SMNVEV (reference sequence). This CDR3 comprises 16 residues. The CDR3 sequence: CASSSLGIGNSYEQYF. The CDR3 DNA is TGTGCCAGCAGTTCTTTGGGGATCGGGAACTCCTACGAGCAGTACTTC.

The sample holds many counts of this clonotype. J is TRBJ1-2 and V is TRBV5-1; D ambiguous. This CDR3 has 16 residues. Germline CDR1 and CDR2: SGHRS and YFSETQ. The V end lost 0 bases, the J end lost 5 bases, and 17 bases lay between the germline ends. CDR3 DNA: TGCGCCAGCAGCTTGGCCGGAAAAGGACGGAGTTATGGCTACACCTTC. It yields the protein CASSLAGKGRSYGYTF.

This clonotype occurred many times. The chain employs TRBV12-3 or TRBV12-4 and TRBJ1-4; a weak D match, TRBD1 (6 bases). This CDR3 region has 14 residues. V lost 6 bases to trimming and J lost 1 base, with 9 bases between them. This CDR3 reads CASSSTGTNEKLFF. In DNA form, the CDR3 reads TGTGCCAGCAGCTCGACAGGAACTAATGAAAAACTGTTTTTT.

The table lists this clonotype with many counts. This chain connects TRBV12-3 or TRBV12-4 to TRBJ2-3; D remains ambiguous. The CDR3 covers 15 residues. V was trimmed by 3 bases and J by 4 bases, leaving 14 bases between them. The CDR3 sequence is CASSFVGTVADTQYF. In nucleotides, the CDR3 is TGTGCCAGCAGTTTTGTGGGTACAGTGGCAGATACGCAGTATTTT.

This clonotype was observed at least ten times. The genes are TRBV4-1 and TRBJ1-2; no definite D call. The V end lost 1 base, the J end lost 4 bases, and 10 bases lay between the germline ends. Germline V lookup: CDR1 MGHRA, CDR2 YSYEKL. This CDR3 is built from 14 residues. CDR3 nucleotides: TGCGCCAGCAGCCAAGCGTCGGGAGCCTATGGCTACACCTTC. As protein: CASSQASGAYGYTF.

This clonotype was found a few times. V gene TRBV30 combines with J gene TRBJ1-5; 9 bases map to TRBD1. Per germline, CDR1 GTSNPN and CDR2 SVGIG (reference sequence). J lost 4 bases, V lost 0 bases, and 10 bases had no gene match. The CDR3 contains 17 residues. CDR3 residues: CAWSVLHVGQGNQPQHF. CDR3 coding DNA: TGTGCCTGGAGTGTACTTCATGTGGGACAGGGAAATCAGCCCCAGCATTTT.

This rearrangement joins TRBV20-1 to TRBJ1-3; D uncertain. Germline CDR1 and CDR2: DFQATT and SNEGSKA (reference sequence). This CDR3 is built from 14 residues. V was shortened by 4 bases and J by 4 bases, with 14 bases between the two germline ends. The CDR3 protein is CSANPVGVGNTIYF. The DNA of the CDR3 is TGCAGTGCTAACCCCGTGGGTGTCGGAAACACCATATATTTT.

This clonotype was detected ten times or more. The chain employs TRBV16 and TRBJ2-7; 14 bases agree with TRBD2. The germline gives CDR1 KGHSY, CDR2 FQNENV. The CDR3 runs 15 residues. The junction had 3 bases not matched to a gene; V was cut back by 4 bases and J by 4 bases. The CDR3, as DNA: TGTGCCAGCAGCCCCCGACTAGCGGGAGGGTACGAGCAGTACTTC. Translating gives CASSPRLAGGYEQYF.

The chain employs TRBV6-2 or TRBV6-3 and TRBJ2-7, with 9 bases matching TRBD1. There are 15 residues in the CDR3. Unmatched junction bases numbered 13, after V lost 7 bases and J lost 6 bases. Germline-derived CDR1 and CDR2 are MNHEY and SVGEGT. CDR3 coding DNA: TGTGCCAGCAACCTCGCCGGGACAGGGTACCTCGAGCAGTACTTC. Translating it yields CASNLAGTGYLEQYF.

This clonotype was counted ten times or more. The chain is built from TRBV7-2 and TRBJ1-3; D perhaps matches TRBD1 (5 bases). Germline assignment: CDR1 SGHTA and CDR2 FQGNSA. This CDR3 contains 15 residues. Deletions cut 4 bases from V and 0 bases from J, with 10 bases between. In DNA, the CDR3 is TGTGCCAGCAGCTCCCAGGGCTCCTCTGGAAACACCATATATTTT. Protein product: CASSSQGSSGNTIYF.

At least ten counts were recorded for this clonotype. The CDR3 spells CASSVDGTSYNEQFF. The CDR3 DNA follows: TGTGCCAGCAGCGTAGATGGTACTTCCTACAATGAGCAGTTCTTC. The chain carries TRBV9 and TRBJ2-1; D gene ambiguous. V lost 0 bases, J lost 1 base, and 8 bases lay in between. The CDR3 is made up of 15 amino acids. The germline V gene has CDR1 SGDLS and CDR2 YYNGEE.

By frequency in the sample, this clonotype is medium-sized. This rearrangement joins TRBV28 to TRBJ2-3; 7 positions match TRBD2. J lost 0 bases, V lost 5 bases, and 5 bases had no gene match. CDR1 is MDHEN, CDR2 SYDVKM, per germline. The CDR3 runs 15 residues. CDR3 in DNA: TGTGCCAGCAGTACCACTAGCGTTAGCACAGATACGCAGTATTTT. It yields the protein CASSTTSVSTDTQYF.

This clonotype appeared many times. The rearrangement joins TRBV7-9 to TRBJ2-7; D is ambiguous. The germline V and J ends were trimmed by 4 bases and 2 bases, with 3 bases remaining between them. Per germline, CDR1 SEHNR and CDR2 FQNEAQ (reference sequence). This CDR3 spans 11 amino acids. The CDR3 reads CASSSAYEQYF. The CDR3, as DNA: TGTGCCAGCAGCTCGGCCTACGAGCAGTACTTC.

This clonotype came up many times. V is TRBV28 and J is TRBJ1-1; D might be TRBD1 (6 bases). V dropped 2 bases and J dropped 6 bases, with 16 bases sitting between them. Germline assignment: CDR1 MDHEN and CDR2 SYDVKM. The CDR3 spans 15 residues. CDR3 in DNA: TGTGCCAGCAGTTTAAATGTCGGGGGCAGGTCTGAAGCTTTCTTT. Its protein product is CASSLNVGGRSEAFF.

By share, this clonotype ranks as medium-sized (0.01 to 0.1%). The rearrangement uses TRBV20-1 and TRBJ2-3; D is unresolved. Trimming took 0 bases from V and 4 from J, leaving 11 bases between them. This CDR3 has 14 residues. Germline-derived CDR1 and CDR2 are DFQATT and SNEGSKA (reference sequence). The CDR3 reads CSARDVSDADTQYF. DNA of the CDR3: TGCAGTGCTAGAGATGTCAGCGACGCAGATACGCAGTATTTT.

CDR3 amino acids: CASSLGTTDTQYF. CDR3 bases: TGCGCCAGCAGCTTGGGCACTACAGATACGCAGTATTTT. The genes are TRBV5-1 and TRBJ2-3; D not certain. V shed 0 bases and J shed 3 bases, with 5 bases lying between them. Germline assignment: CDR1 SGHRS and CDR2 YFSETQ. CDR3 length: 13 residues. Full variable domain (rest looked up from reference TRBV5-1 and TRBJ2-3): KAGVTQTPRYLIKTRGQQVTLSCSPISGHRSVSWYQQTPGQGLQFLFEYFSETQRNKGNFPGRFSGRQFSNSRSEMNVSTLELGDSALYLCASSLGTTDTQYFGPGTRLTVL.

About this clonotype: A much bigger clone sits one base away, suggesting this may be a read error. The chain recombines TRBV12-3 or TRBV12-4 with TRBJ1-5; 8 positions agree with TRBD1. The CDR3 extends over 14 amino acids. The CDR3 DNA reads TGTGCCAGCAGTTTATCCAGGGGGCCTCAGCCTCAGCGTTTT. Translating it yields CASSLSRGPQPQRF.

This clonotype was observed at least ten times. This chain uses TRBV19 with TRBJ2-5; 12 bases are shared with TRBD2. J was trimmed by 5 bases and V by 5 bases; bases with no gene match: 9. The V gene's germline CDR1 is LNHDA and CDR2 SQIVND (reference sequence). The CDR3 extends over 16 amino acids. CDR3 sequence: CASSRRLAGVGETQYF. CDR3 nucleotides: TGTGCCAGTAGTCGCCGACTAGCGGGGGTTGGGGAGACCCAGTACTTC.

As to this clonotype: A much bigger clone sits one base away, suggesting this may be a read error. This sequence joins TRBV20-1 and TRBJ2-2; the match to TRBD2 covers 9 bases. The CDR3 loop spans 17 amino acids. The germline V gene has CDR1 DFQATT and CDR2 SNEGSKA (reference sequence). Losses at the gene ends were 3 bases for V and 6 bases for J; bases not matched to a gene: 14. The CDR3 reads CSASPIGLAGCSGELFF. CDR3 bases: TGCAGTGCTAGTCCCATCGGGCTAGCGGGATGCTCCGGGGAGCTGTTTTTT.

This clonotype was detected many times. The V call is TRBV14, the J call TRBJ2-1; tentatively, D is TRBD2 (6 bases). Germline lookup yields CDR1 SGHDN and CDR2 FVKESK. CDR3 size: 15 residues. V lost 3 bases to trimming and J lost 5 bases, with 14 bases between them. The CDR3: CASSHGGSQNNEQFF. The CDR3 DNA reads TGTGCCAGCAGCCACGGAGGGAGCCAGAACAATGAGCAGTTCTTC.

This clonotype was seen at least ten times. The V and J genes are TRBV18 and TRBJ1-5; 9 bases are a match to TRBD1. J lost 4 bases, V lost 1 base, and 2 bases had no gene match. The CDR3 length is 15 residues. The germline V gene has CDR1 KGHSH and CDR2 LQKENI. CDR3 amino acids: CASSPQGQGNQPQHF. DNA for the CDR3: TGTGCCAGCTCACCACAGGGACAGGGAAATCAGCCCCAGCATTTT.

Many counts were recorded for this clonotype. This chain joins TRBV7-8 and TRBJ1-5, with no clear D. The CDR3 is made up of 17 amino acids. The germline gives CDR1 SGHVS, CDR2 FQNEAQ. V was clipped by 5 bases and J by 2 bases, with 19 bases between them. CDR3 in amino acids: CASSPFRWARGNQPQHF. The CDR3, as DNA: TGTGCCAGCAGCCCCTTCAGGTGGGCACGGGGCAATCAGCCCCAGCATTTT.

J is TRBJ2-1 and V is TRBV2, with 13 bases aligning to TRBD2. The CDR3 is 15 residues long. The V segment lost 6 bases and the J segment 7 bases; nucleotides outside the gene matches: 6. Germline V lookup: CDR1 SNHLY, CDR2 FYNNEI. CDR3 bases: TGTGCCAGCAGGTCACTAGCGGGAGGGACAAATGAGCAGTTCTTC. This codes for CASRSLAGGTNEQFF.

This clonotype was observed many times. V and J are TRBV5-5 and TRBJ2-3, with 8 bases fitting TRBD2. J lost 0 bases, V lost 6 bases, and 12 bases had no gene match. The germline CDR1 and CDR2 sequences are SGHKS and YYEKEE (reference sequence). The CDR3 sequence is 17 residues long. Here the CDR3 reads CASTRTYSGGSTDTQYF. In DNA form, the CDR3 reads TGTGCCAGCACGCGGACATATTCGGGAGGGAGCACAGATACGCAGTATTTT.

This clonotype was seen ten or more times. The V call is TRBV28, the J call TRBJ2-7; 8 positions agree with TRBD1. Per the germline V gene, CDR1 is MDHEN and CDR2 is SYDVKM. V gave up 6 bases and J gave up 7 bases; unmatched junction bases: 8. The CDR3 covers 13 residues. CDR3 sequence: CASRRAGGWEQYF. Written as DNA, the CDR3 is TGTGCCAGCAGAAGGGCAGGGGGCTGGGAGCAGTACTTC.